The next 13 T cell receptor beta chains were all read from a single sample in a study of T cell changes during pregnancy in multiple sclerosis. Clones were sequenced by immunoSEQ multiplex PCR, and TCRdb holds only the in-frame ones, with some missing. Of 13,000 to 15,000 clones listed, 80% to 95% are singletons. Sequenced material: peripheral blood, taken in the second trimester of pregnancy. All receptors come from a female donor in good health, enrolled as a control in a pregnancy study.

CDR3 residues: CASSYSMTGGLYEQYF. CDR3 in DNA: TGTGCCAGCAGTTACTCTATGACAGGGGGCTTGTACGAGCAGTACTTC. The chain couples TRBV6-5 to TRBJ2-7, with 10 bases that match TRBD1. This CDR3 has 16 residues. Germline CDR1 reads MNHEY; CDR2 reads SVGAGI. J gave up 4 bases and V 0 bases, and 6 bases lay outside the gene matches.

This sequence joins TRBV2 and TRBJ1-1; D unclear. V lost 4 bases and J lost 0, with 9 bases in between. Germline assignment: CDR1 SNHLY and CDR2 FYNNEI. The CDR3 is 14 residues long. The CDR3 sequence: CASSAVQMNTEAFF. CDR3 sequence (DNA): TGTGCCAGCAGTGCGGTACAGATGAACACTGAAGCTTTCTTT.

This clone has only one observation. The V call is TRBV7-9, the J call TRBJ1-4; D is possibly TRBD1 (6 bases). V lost 6 bases, J lost 7 bases, and 15 bases lay in between. Germline V gives CDR1 SEHNR, CDR2 FQNEAQ (reference sequence). This CDR3 has 14 amino acids. In nucleotides, the CDR3 is TGTGCCAGCAGGGAGAGGGGGGGAACTGAAAAACTGTTTTTT. It is translated as CASRERGGTEKLFF.

This clone was observed once. CDR3 sequence reads: CASSELGQGAISGNTIYF. The CDR3 bases are TGTGCCAGCAGCGAGCTCGGGCAGGGGGCAATCTCTGGAAACACCATATATTTT. The V gene is TRBV9, the J gene TRBJ1-3; 8 bases are a match to TRBD1. This CDR3 spans 18 amino acids. Germline V gene sequence: CDR1 SGDLS, CDR2 YYNGEE. After removal of 3 bases from V and 0 bases from J, the junction contained 11 bases not matched to a gene.

V usage is TRBV10-2 and J usage is TRBJ2-7; TRBD2 matches at 11 bases. Germline lookup yields CDR1 WSHSY and CDR2 SAAADI. The trim removed 2 bases at V and 5 bases at J, leaving 11 bases unmatched. This CDR3 is built from 17 residues. CDR3 nucleotides: TGCGCCAGCAGTGAGCCCCCTAGACTAGCGGGGTTAAACGAGCAGTACTTC. Translating it yields CASSEPPRLAGLNEQYF.

The CDR3 DNA is TGCAGCGTTCTGGACATGAGCTATCAGTTCTTC. Translating gives CSVLDMSYQFF. This chain joins TRBV29-1 and TRBJ2-1; D is possibly TRBD1 (5 bases). Germline V lookup: CDR1 SQVTM, CDR2 ANQGSEA. V was pared by 5 bases and J by 13 bases, with 15 bases between. This CDR3 spans 11 amino acids.

J is TRBJ2-5 and V is TRBV7-2, with 8 nucleotides matching TRBD2. CDR1 SGHTA and CDR2 FQGNSA come from the germline V gene. The length of the CDR3 is 13 residues. V lost 2 bases to trimming and J lost 4 bases; unmatched junction nucleotides: 0. The CDR3 protein is CASSLLAGETQYF. DNA of the CDR3: TGTGCCAGCAGCTTACTAGCGGGAGAGACCCAGTACTTC.

The gene calls are TRBV7-2 and TRBJ2-7, with D possibly TRBD1 on 7 matching bases. CDR1 is SGHTA, CDR2 FQGNSA, per germline. The CDR3 consists of 16 residues. Trimming shortened V by 5 bases and J by 6 bases, and 23 bases separated the two germline ends. The CDR3 region has the DNA TGTGCCAGCAGCCGCTCGGGTCAGGGGGGCAGGGGCGAGCAGTACTTC. Translation: CASSRSGQGGRGEQYF.

The chain links TRBV4-2 to TRBJ2-3; 11 bases align to TRBD2. The CDR3 is 17 residues long. J gave up 0 bases and V 1 base, and 3 bases lay outside the gene matches. Germline values: CDR1 LGHNA, CDR2 YNFKEQ. CDR3 nucleotide sequence: TGTGCCAGCAGCCAAGCGTTAGCGGGAGGGAGCACAGATACGCAGTATTTT. Translating it yields CASSQALAGGSTDTQYF.

The count of this clone is one. The chain carries TRBV6-4 and TRBJ2-3, with TRBD2 matching over 11 bases. The trim removed 3 bases at V and 4 bases at J, leaving 3 bases unmatched. CDR3 length: 15 amino acids. Germline-derived CDR1 and CDR2 are MRHNA and SNTAGT. Here the CDR3 DNA reads TGTGCCAGCAGTGAGGTAGCGGGGGGGCCAGATACGCAGTATTTT. Translating it yields CASSEVAGGPDTQYF.

The rearrangement links TRBV27 to TRBJ2-7; D perhaps matches TRBD2 (6 bases). CDR1 MNHEY and CDR2 SMNVEV come from the germline V gene (reference sequence). V shed 2 bases and J shed 0 bases, with 11 bases lying between them. The CDR3 runs to 15 residues. Here the CDR3 reads CASSLTRGSSYEQYF. In DNA, the CDR3 is TGTGCCAGCAGTTTAACCCGGGGGAGCTCCTACGAGCAGTACTTC.

V usage is TRBV5-6 and J usage is TRBJ2-7; D call uncertain. Per the germline V gene, CDR1 is SGHDT and CDR2 is YYEEEE. There are 16 residues in the CDR3. V dropped 0 bases and J dropped 0 bases, with 13 bases sitting between them. In DNA form, the CDR3 reads TGTGCCAGCAGCTTGGATCCGTGGAGAAACTCCTACGAGCAGTACTTC. Encoded protein: CASSLDPWRNSYEQYF.

The chain joins TRBV5-1 to TRBJ2-7; D perhaps matches TRBD2 (5 bases). From germline, CDR1 is SGHRS and CDR2 YFSETQ. The CDR3 contains 13 residues. Trimming pared 2 bases from V and 4 bases from J, leaving 10 bases between. The CDR3: CASSFGSLYEQYF. The CDR3 DNA sequence: TGCGCCAGCAGCTTTGGGAGCCTTTACGAGCAGTACTTC.